Shown below are 15 T cell receptor beta chains from a single sample sequenced in a study of blood T cell repertoires in COVID-19. The protocol was immunoSEQ multiplex PCR, while the TCRdb copy is restricted to in-frame clones and leaves out a portion. The sample shows more than 300,000 clones, 80% to 90% of them seen only once. The sequencing input was peripheral blood. The receptor source for this set is a woman in her forties or fifties with COVID-19, enrolled during active disease.

This chain uses TRBV5-6 with TRBJ1-4; 8 nucleotides line up with TRBD1. V shed 6 bases, J shed 7 bases, and the junction held 5 bases outside the gene matches. The length of the CDR3 is 13 residues. Germline CDR1 SGHDT, CDR2 YYEEEE. CDR3 in DNA: TGTGCCAGCACCTGGACAGGGAGTGAAAAACTGTTTTTT. Protein product: CASTWTGSEKLFF.

This chain uses TRBV6-1 with TRBJ2-1; possibly TRBD1 for D (6 bases). V dropped 3 bases and J dropped 9 bases, with 15 bases sitting between them. CDR3 length equals 14 residues. CDR1 and CDR2 from the germline V gene are MNHNS and SASEGT. CDR3 protein: CASSERTGYGEQFF. The DNA for the CDR3 is TGTGCCAGCAGTGAGCGAACAGGGTACGGTGAGCAGTTCTTC.

The rearrangement joins TRBV5-1 to TRBJ2-3; no reliable D call. V lost 5 bases, J lost 1 base, and 14 bases lay in between. The germline V gene has CDR1 SGHRS and CDR2 YFSETQ. This CDR3 is 15 amino acids long. As DNA, the CDR3 is TGCGCCAGCAGAGACACCATTGGGCGCACAGATACGCAGTATTTT. This gives the protein CASRDTIGRTDTQYF.

V usage is TRBV4-2 and J usage is TRBJ1-1, with 8 bases lining up with TRBD1. The J segment lost 1 base and the V segment lost 3 bases, leaving 4 bases of the junction unmatched. Germline V gene data show CDR1 as LGHNA and CDR2 as YNFKEQ. This CDR3 is built from 15 residues. CDR3 sequence: CASSHSGTGNTEAFF. In DNA, the CDR3 is TGTGCCAGCAGCCATTCCGGGACAGGGAACACTGAAGCTTTCTTT.

This clone has a single count. V gene TRBV20-1 combines with J gene TRBJ1-2; weak D call: TRBD1 (5 bases). Germline CDR1 and CDR2: DFQATT and SNEGSKA (reference sequence). This CDR3 is 17 amino acids long. V lost 3 bases and J 4 bases, leaving 24 bases between the germline ends. For the CDR3, the DNA is TGCAGTGCTAGTTCCGGTGGACCGACAGACTTTTCCTATGGCTACACCTTC. It codes for CSASSGGPTDFSYGYTF.

The V gene is TRBV19, the J gene TRBJ1-5, with unresolved D. Germline V lookup: CDR1 LNHDA, CDR2 SQIVND (reference sequence). The CDR3 consists of 16 residues. V lost 1 base and J 7 bases, leaving 17 bases between the germline ends. CDR3 protein: CASSIVRQPRGQPQHF. In DNA form, the CDR3 reads TGTGCCAGTAGTATAGTGCGTCAGCCCCGAGGACAGCCCCAGCATTTT.

The chain uses TRBV19 and TRBJ2-7; TRBD1 aligns across 7 bases. The CDR3 sequence is 14 residues long. CDR1 LNHDA and CDR2 SQIVND come from the germline V gene (reference sequence). The ends lost 6 bases at V and 4 bases at J; junction bases unmatched: 9. CDR3 in amino acids: CASSPPRDRYEQYF. The CDR3 DNA reads TGTGCCAGTAGCCCCCCCCGGGACAGATACGAGCAGTACTTC.

This chain joins TRBV15 and TRBJ2-3, with D possibly being TRBD2 (6 bases). The CDR3 loop spans 16 amino acids. V was shortened by 2 bases and J by 2 bases, with 14 bases between the two germline ends. Germline V lookup: CDR1 LNHNV, CDR2 YYDKDF (reference sequence). CDR3 in DNA: TGTGCCACCAGCAGATTTGGAGGGCAGTACACAGATACGCAGTATTTT. Protein: CATSRFGGQYTDTQYF. Complete variable domain (other parts from reference TRBV15 and TRBJ2-3): DAMVIQNPRYQVTQFGKPVTLSCSQTLNHNVMYWYQQKSSQAPKLLFHYYDKDFNNEADTPDNFQSRRPNTSFCFLDIRSPGLGDTAMYLCATSRFGGQYTDTQYFGPGTRLTVL.

This chain uses TRBV11-3 with TRBJ2-1; D is possibly TRBD1 (5 bases). The CDR3 spans 16 residues. Germline lookup yields CDR1 SGHNT and CDR2 YENEEA. The V end lost 5 bases, the J end lost 2 bases, and 16 bases lay between the germline ends. CDR3 nucleotides: TGTGCCAGCAGCCGACGAACCCAGGGTCCCTACAATGAGCAGTTCTTC. This encodes CASSRRTQGPYNEQFF.

The chain joins TRBV19 to TRBJ1-1; no clear D. Germline CDR1 is LNHDA and CDR2 is SQIVND (reference sequence). This CDR3 contains 13 residues. V lost 7 bases, J lost 2 bases, and 11 bases lay in between. CDR3 in amino acids: CASNWAANTEAFF. The CDR3 coding sequence is TGTGCCAGTAATTGGGCAGCAAACACTGAAGCTTTCTTT.

The gene calls are TRBV7-8 and TRBJ1-2; unclear D gene. Trimming removed 6 bases at V and 3 bases at J, with 11 bases between. CDR3 size: 13 residues. CDR1 SGHVS and CDR2 FQNEAQ come from the germline V gene. In nucleotides, the CDR3 is TGTGCCAGCAGTCACCCGCAGTACTATGGCTACACCTTC. The encoded protein is CASSHPQYYGYTF.

This clone showed up just a few times. The chain recombines TRBV27 with TRBJ1-2, with TRBD1 identical over 7 bases. With 5 bases clipped from V and 0 bases from J, the junction kept 6 bases outside the gene matches. CDR1 MNHEY and CDR2 SMNVEV come from the germline V gene (reference sequence). The CDR3 covers 15 residues. The CDR3 nucleotides are TGTGCCAGCAGTACCCCCGGGACAGCTAACTATGGCTACACCTTC. As protein: CASSTPGTANYGYTF.

This clone was detected a few times. The chain joins TRBV18 to TRBJ1-5; D is unresolved. In germline, CDR1 is KGHSH, CDR2 LQKENI. The CDR3 contains 17 residues. The V and J ends lost 1 base and 0 bases respectively, with 13 bases between them. As DNA, the CDR3 is TGTGCCAGCTCACCACAGGCTGGGCCTGGTAGCAATCAGCCCCAGCATTTT. The encoded protein is CASSPQAGPGSNQPQHF.

The chain combines TRBV29-1 with TRBJ2-5; a weak D match, TRBD1 (7 bases). CDR3 length: 16 amino acids. Germline V gene data show CDR1 as SQVTM and CDR2 as ANQGSEA. Trimming cost V 1 base and J 1 base, with 16 bases left between them. The CDR3 nucleotides read TGCAGCGTTGAAGGGGGAACAGGGGACTTCCAAGAGACCCAGTACTTC. This translates into CSVEGGTGDFQETQYF.

The V gene is TRBV27, the J gene TRBJ2-1; TRBD2 matches 10 bases. CDR1 is MNHEY, CDR2 SMNVEV, per germline (reference sequence). The ends lost 1 base at V and 8 bases at J; junction bases unmatched: 23. The CDR3 extends over 21 amino acids. As DNA, the CDR3 is TGTGCCAGCAGTTTATTCGGGTGGCGAGCGGGAGGGTTGCCCACCGTCGATGAGCAGTTCTTC. Translating it yields CASSLFGWRAGGLPTVDEQFF.